This TCR beta chain was identified during a study of blood T cells in healthy people across ages. Whole-study results and caveats: Fewer expanded clones and more diversity marked long-lived versus aged donors.

Trimming removed 3 bases at V and 3 bases at J, with 12 bases between. Germline V CDR1 and CDR2: SQVTM, ANQGSEA. The CDR3 spans 13 residues. Through a sample-barcoded 5' primer and a J-beta primer mix, a second PCR was run for roughly 7 to 11 cycles. One entry per CDR3 protein, called by TCRdb with MiXCR from the 5' RACE reads. Among 550,000 to 700,000 distinct CDR3 sequences listed, approximately 25% were seen once. For this clonotype: The antigen is undetermined.

There were at least 6 micrograms of total RNA extracted from every sample. This clonotype originated in an older woman in good health. The rearrangement joins TRBV29-1 to TRBJ2-7, with D perhaps TRBD1 (6 bases). The sequenced material came from blood. The CDR3 region is CSVDFGGFYEQYF. The CDR3 coding sequence is TGCAGCGTTGACTTTGGGGGCTTCTACGAGCAGTACTTC.